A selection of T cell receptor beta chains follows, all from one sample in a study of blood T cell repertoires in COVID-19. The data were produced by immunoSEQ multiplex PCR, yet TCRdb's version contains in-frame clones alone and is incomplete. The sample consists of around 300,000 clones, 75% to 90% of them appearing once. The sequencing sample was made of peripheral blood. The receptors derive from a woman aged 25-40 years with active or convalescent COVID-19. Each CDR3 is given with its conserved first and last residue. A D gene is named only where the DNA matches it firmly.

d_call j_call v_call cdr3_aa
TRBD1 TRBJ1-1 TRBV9 CASSEGDSRAFF
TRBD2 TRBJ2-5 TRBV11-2 CASSLKPRTSGGRETQYF
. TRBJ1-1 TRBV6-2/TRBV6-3 CASSLQGHLNTEAFF
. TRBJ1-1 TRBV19 CASSIDYSGLRAFF
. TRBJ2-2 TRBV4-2 CASSHPSNTGELFF
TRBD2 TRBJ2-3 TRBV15 CATSPASGLAVGDTQYF
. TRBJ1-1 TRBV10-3 CAISNPQGGDTEAFF
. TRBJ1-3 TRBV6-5 CASRPDSSGNTIYF
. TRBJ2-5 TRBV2 CASSDVGQGLQETQYF
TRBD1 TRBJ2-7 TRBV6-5 CASTSPDRGYEQYF
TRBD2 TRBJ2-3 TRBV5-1 CASSLAGGFTDTQYF
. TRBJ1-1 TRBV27 CASSIQGGATEAFF
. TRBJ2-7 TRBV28 CASRQGVHEQYF
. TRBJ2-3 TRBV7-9 CASSLDLSPHTQYF
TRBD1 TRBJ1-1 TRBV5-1 CASSLEGQGSTEAFF
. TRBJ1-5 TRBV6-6 CASSPRGGLNQPQHF
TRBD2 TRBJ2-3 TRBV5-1 CASSLVGGATDTQYF
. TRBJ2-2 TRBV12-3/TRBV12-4 CASSLSLSGELFF
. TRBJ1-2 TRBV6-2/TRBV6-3 CASSLGAGYGYTF
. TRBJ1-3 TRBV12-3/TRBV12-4 CASSLQEQNTIYF
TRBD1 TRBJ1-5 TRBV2 CASSGQGRDQPQHF
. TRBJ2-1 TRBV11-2 CASSRDLSSYNEQFF
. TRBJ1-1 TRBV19 CASSIGGWNTEAFF
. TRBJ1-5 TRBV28 CASISVNQPQHF
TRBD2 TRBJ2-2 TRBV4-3 CASSQDGGSFRAGELFF
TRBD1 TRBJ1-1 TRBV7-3 CASSLDRGGEAFF
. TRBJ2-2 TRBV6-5 CASSYRAGELFF
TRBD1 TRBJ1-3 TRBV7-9 CASSYTGVAHSGNTIYF
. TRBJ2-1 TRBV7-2 CASSSIRGPAYNEQFF
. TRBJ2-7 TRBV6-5 CASTYRVRSYEQYF
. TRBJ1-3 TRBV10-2 CASSEGGFGNTIYF
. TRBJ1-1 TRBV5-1 CASSPGSALQRAF
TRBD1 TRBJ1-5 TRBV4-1 CASSQRQGSNQPQHF
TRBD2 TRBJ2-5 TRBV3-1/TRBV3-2 CASSQDPGLAGVQETQYF
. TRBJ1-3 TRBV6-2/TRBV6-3 CASSFTASSGNTIYF
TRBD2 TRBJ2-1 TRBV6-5 CASRDSGGAGNEQFF
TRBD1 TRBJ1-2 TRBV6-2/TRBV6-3 CASSYSSGTGLRWNYGYTF
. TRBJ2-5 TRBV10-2 CASSWRGTEETQYF
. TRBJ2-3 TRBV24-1 CATGGQGTDTQYF
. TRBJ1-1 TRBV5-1 CASSKIMEGASTEAFF
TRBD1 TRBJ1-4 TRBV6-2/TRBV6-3 CASSSPNRGLGKLFF
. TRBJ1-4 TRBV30 CAWEREKLFF
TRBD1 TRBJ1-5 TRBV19 CASRAGTGSQPQHF
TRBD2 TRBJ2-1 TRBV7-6 CASSPKRGGLAGYNEQFF
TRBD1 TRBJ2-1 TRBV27 CASSFRALTGSSYNEQFF
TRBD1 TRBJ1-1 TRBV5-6 CASNYRGLGTEAFF
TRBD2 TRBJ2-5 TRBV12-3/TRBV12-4 CATSLAEETQYF
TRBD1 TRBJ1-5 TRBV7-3 CASSLGQNQPQHF
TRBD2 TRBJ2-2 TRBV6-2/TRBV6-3 CASSLSSGGAANTGELFF